The present T cell receptor (beta chain) was sequenced within a study of CD8 T cells in Susac syndrome. Reverse transcription of about 0.45 to 1 ug RNA was performed with random hexamers. From the immunoSEQ multiplex PCR reads, TCRdb called clonotypes with MiXCR, one entry per CDR3 protein. This table holds about 110,000 distinct CDR3 sequences, around 95% found once. TCR beta sequencing covered blood CD8+ and CD4+ T cells. Matched for age and sex, the controls were healthy donors. It was negative isolation that provided the CD8+ and CD4+ T cells, whereas TEMRA cells were enriched by FACS. The specimen was CD4+ T cells from PBMCs. This TCR was sampled from a human donor in good health.

The CDR3 reads CASSPGLKQFF. DNA for the CDR3: TGTGCCAGCAGCCCAGGGCTGAAGCAGTTCTTC. The V call is TRBV7-9, the J call TRBJ2-1, with a tentative D call TRBD1 (5 bases). CDR3 length equals 11 residues. Per germline, CDR1 SEHNR and CDR2 FQNEAQ (reference sequence). Trimming took 5 bases from V and 11 from J, leaving 10 bases between them.